The 16 T cell receptor beta chains presented below share a single source sample, sequenced in a study of cytomegalovirus exposure and HLA in healthy donors. PCR used 60 Vbeta primers and 13 Jbeta primers. The protocol was immunoSEQ multiplex PCR, while the TCRdb copy is restricted to in-frame clones and leaves out a portion. The sample has approximately 210,000 clones, about 75% seen once; the top ten hold 1.5% to 2%. The sequenced sample was PBMCs. Source of these receptors: a male donor in good health and CMV-seronegative.

This sequence joins TRBV9 and TRBJ2-1; 10 bases are a match to TRBD2. The length of the CDR3 is 20 residues. CDR1 and CDR2 from the germline V gene are SGDLS and YYNGEE. V lost 4 bases and J lost 0; bases outside the gene matches: 16. CDR3 residues: CASSPRSSSGRTFSYNEQFF. Written as DNA, the CDR3 is TGTGCCAGCAGCCCCCGATCGAGTAGCGGGAGGACCTTCTCCTACAATGAGCAGTTCTTC.

The chain combines TRBV6-6 with TRBJ2-7, with 9 bases fitting TRBD2. This CDR3 has 15 amino acids. Trimming at V came to 2 bases and at J to 5 bases, leaving 7 bases not matched to a gene. Looked up from germline, CDR1 is MNHNY and CDR2 is SVGAGI (reference sequence). DNA for the CDR3: TGTGCCAGCAGTTACCCGCGGGGGGGCCTCGACGAGCAGTACTTC. The encoded protein is CASSYPRGGLDEQYF.

The CDR3 DNA reads as TGTGCCAGCAGCTTGAGGCAGGGGTTCTACAATGAGCAGTTCTTC. Translating gives CASSLRQGFYNEQFF. The V and J genes are TRBV5-4 and TRBJ2-1; D is perhaps TRBD1 (6 bases). V lost 1 base and J lost 3, with 11 bases in between. The CDR3 contains 15 residues. Per germline, CDR1 SGHNT and CDR2 YYREEE (reference sequence).

This chain links TRBV6-1 with TRBJ1-2; 9 bases match TRBD1. The V gene's germline CDR1 is MNHNS and CDR2 SASEGT. V trimming: 6 bases; J trimming: 6 bases; junction bases outside the gene matches: 8. CDR3 size: 14 residues. CDR3 protein: CASSRSRTGDGYTF. CDR3 nucleotide sequence: TGTGCCAGCAGCCGCTCCAGGACAGGGGATGGCTACACCTTC.

This clone was observed a few times. V gene TRBV27 combines with J gene TRBJ2-1, with 8 bases lining up with TRBD2. The CDR3 has 21 amino acids. V shed 7 bases and J 2 bases; nucleotides not matched to a gene: 25. CDR1 is MNHEY and CDR2 is SMNVEV in the germline V gene (reference sequence). CDR3 sequence (DNA): TGTGCCAGCACCCTATTCGATAGTTGGACTAGCTCAGTCTTAGCCTACAATGAGCAGTTCTTC. It yields the protein CASTLFDSWTSSVLAYNEQFF.

This sequence joins TRBV6-4 and TRBJ2-3; weak D call: TRBD2 (5 bases). The CDR3 extends over 14 amino acids. Germline V gene sequence: CDR1 MRHNA, CDR2 SNTAGT. The V gene lost 0 bases and the J gene lost 2 bases, with 6 bases spanning the gap. In DNA form, the CDR3 reads TGTGCCAGCAGTGACTCGAGGGACACAGATACGCAGTATTTT. Translating it yields CASSDSRDTDTQYF.

CDR3: CASSLGIIGITKTDTQYF. CDR3 DNA sequence: TGTGCCAGCAGTTTGGGTATTATCGGGATCACGAAAACAGATACGCAGTATTTT. The chain carries TRBV27 and TRBJ2-3, with a possible D match to TRBD2 (5 bases). Germline CDR1 MNHEY, CDR2 SMNVEV (reference sequence). The CDR3 consists of 18 residues. Trimming stripped 3 bases from V and 3 bases from J, with 22 bases between.

DNA for the CDR3: TGCGCCAGCAGCTTGGGAGGGGGCGTTGGAACCGGGGAGCTGTTTTTT. It translates to CASSLGGGVGTGELFF. This rearrangement joins TRBV5-1 to TRBJ2-2, with 7 bases identical to TRBD1. CDR3 length equals 16 residues. Trimming removed 0 bases from V and 5 bases from J; junction bases left unmatched: 7. Per germline, CDR1 SGHRS and CDR2 YFSETQ.

The V call is TRBV9, the J call TRBJ1-1; no reliable D call. CDR1 is SGDLS, CDR2 YYNGEE, per germline. V was cut by 10 bases and J by 3 bases, with 10 bases left in between. The CDR3 runs 11 residues. The CDR3 spells CAGERDTEAFF. In DNA form, the CDR3 reads TGTGCCGGAGAGAGGGACACTGAAGCTTTCTTT.

The chain joins TRBV5-1 to TRBJ1-2; no definite D call. The CDR3 consists of 15 residues. V lost 0 bases and J lost 0, with 9 bases in between. Germline assignment: CDR1 SGHRS and CDR2 YFSETQ. CDR3 residues: CASSLGGLANYGYTF. In DNA form, the CDR3 reads TGCGCCAGCAGCTTGGGAGGGCTCGCTAACTATGGCTACACCTTC.

The count of this clone is one. This rearrangement joins TRBV28 to TRBJ2-6, with D possibly TRBD2 on 6 matching bases. Trimming removed 1 base from V and 2 bases from J, with 12 bases in between. Per the germline V gene, CDR1 is MDHEN and CDR2 is SYDVKM. This CDR3 is 17 amino acids long. In DNA form, the CDR3 reads TGTGCCAGCAGTTTATCGGGAGTAAAAACTGGGGCCAACGTCCTGACTTTC. Protein product: CASSLSGVKTGANVLTF.

The V call is TRBV4-3, the J call TRBJ1-2, with D tentatively TRBD1 (6 bases). Germline CDR1 LGHNA, CDR2 YSLEER. The CDR3 has 14 amino acids. The ends were cut back, 1 base at V and 6 bases at J, with 12 bases in the middle. The CDR3 DNA is TGCGCCAGCAGCCAAGGGGAGGGGGTAGATGGCTACACCTTC. Translated, it gives CASSQGEGVDGYTF.

This chain connects TRBV14 to TRBJ2-7, with 10 bases fitting TRBD2. With V trimmed by 9 bases and J by 2 bases, 4 bases remained unmatched. The length of the CDR3 is 13 residues. The germline V gene encodes CDR1 SGHDN and CDR2 FVKESK. Written as DNA, the CDR3 is TGTGCCAGTCGGACTAGCGGTCCCTACGAGCAGTACTTC. Amino acid sequence: CASRTSGPYEQYF.

Comment on this clone: In the same sample, other DNA sequences code for this CDR3. V is TRBV6-5 and J is TRBJ2-3, with 8 bases matching TRBD2. After removal of 6 bases from V and 2 bases from J, the junction contained 4 bases not matched to a gene. The CDR3 spans 14 residues. The germline CDR1 and CDR2 sequences are MNHEY and SVGAGI. The CDR3 DNA sequence: TGTGCCAGCAGCCAGCGGGAGTCCACAGATACGCAGTATTTT. It specifies CASSQRESTDTQYF.

This chain connects TRBV19 to TRBJ2-5, with D possibly being TRBD2 (5 bases). The CDR3 sequence is 11 residues long. The V end lost 6 bases, the J end lost 5 bases, and 7 bases lay between the germline ends. Germline-derived CDR1 and CDR2 are LNHDA and SQIVND (reference sequence). CDR3 loop: CASRREETQYF. CDR3 nucleotides: TGTGCCAGTAGGAGGGAGGAGACCCAGTACTTC.

V gene TRBV9 combines with J gene TRBJ2-5; D may be TRBD2 (6 bases). The tail of the sequence fits TRBJ2-7 better, so the J call may be wrong. The CDR3 runs to 12 residues. Looked up from germline, CDR1 is SGDLS and CDR2 is YYNGEE. The CDR3 sequence: CASSAEGYEQYF. CDR3 bases: TGTGCCAGCAGCGCGGAGGGCTACGAGCAGTACTTC.